The 27 T cell receptor beta chains below come from one sample, sequenced in a study of blood T cell repertoires in COVID-19. Profiled with immunoSEQ multiplex PCR; TCRdb holds only in-frame clones, not every one. This sample yields under 300,000 clones, of which 80% to 90% are seen a single time; approximately 2% belongs to the top ten. Sequenced material: peripheral blood. These receptors came from a man between 25 and 39 years old who had recovered from COVID-19.

V gene TRBV9 combines with J gene TRBJ2-7; D might be TRBD2 (6 bases). The germline V gene encodes CDR1 SGDLS and CDR2 YYNGEE. This CDR3 has 15 amino acids. Trimming cost V 3 bases and J 2 bases, with 15 bases left between them. The CDR3 nucleotides are TGTGCCAGCAGCGCCGCCGGAGGGCCGACCTACGAGCAGTACTTC. Its protein is CASSAAGGPTYEQYF.

The chain uses TRBV19 and TRBJ2-2; TRBD2 agrees at 11 bases. CDR3 length: 14 residues. Germline V gene data show CDR1 as LNHDA and CDR2 as SQIVND (reference sequence). Trimming took 6 bases from V and 7 from J; bases not matched to a gene: 4. CDR3 region: CASSPSGGNGELFF. The CDR3 region has the DNA TGTGCCAGTAGCCCTAGCGGGGGGAACGGGGAGCTGTTTTTT.

The chain employs TRBV9 and TRBJ2-3; 8 bases match TRBD2. The V gene's germline CDR1 is SGDLS and CDR2 YYNGEE. J gave up 2 bases and V 0 bases, and 2 bases lay outside the gene matches. CDR3 length: 15 amino acids. CDR3 sequence reads: CASSVGAGDTDTQYF. CDR3 coding DNA: TGTGCCAGCAGCGTAGGAGCGGGGGACACAGATACGCAGTATTTT.

This chain links TRBV5-1 with TRBJ1-1; no definite D call. V lost 0 bases and J lost 2, with 5 bases in between. This CDR3 is 13 amino acids long. Per germline, CDR1 SGHRS and CDR2 YFSETQ. CDR3 sequence: CASSLGANTEAFF. The CDR3 DNA is TGCGCCAGCAGCTTGGGGGCTAACACTGAAGCTTTCTTT. The full variable domain, its missing parts supplied by reference TRBV5-1 and TRBJ1-1, is KAGVTQTPRYLIKTRGQQVTLSCSPISGHRSVSWYQQTPGQGLQFLFEYFSETQRNKGNFPGRFSGRQFSNSRSEMNVSTLELGDSALYLCASSLGANTEAFFGQGTRLTVV.

The gene calls are TRBV27 and TRBJ1-2, with D maybe TRBD1 (6 bases). V dropped 2 bases and J dropped 6 bases, with 16 bases sitting between them. CDR3 length: 15 residues. Germline CDR1 and CDR2: MNHEY and SMNVEV (reference sequence). The CDR3 DNA follows: TGTGCCAGCAGTTTACAGGGACATGGGTTAGATGGCTACACCTTC. As protein: CASSLQGHGLDGYTF.

The chain recombines TRBV19 with TRBJ1-5; D is uncertain. CDR3 length: 15 residues. V lost 7 bases and J lost 0, with 13 bases in between. Germline loops: CDR1 LNHDA, CDR2 SQIVND (reference sequence). The CDR3 reads CASMIWAVSNQPQHF. CDR3 nucleotides: TGTGCCAGTATGATTTGGGCAGTTAGCAATCAGCCCCAGCATTTT.

The chain has TRBV18 and TRBJ1-2; 8 nucleotides agree with TRBD1. Germline V lookup: CDR1 KGHSH, CDR2 LQKENI. The CDR3 has 15 residues. The V and J ends lost 2 bases and 6 bases, in that order; junction bases with no gene match: 8. CDR3 protein: CASSPAGRGQNGYTF. The CDR3 region has the DNA TGTGCCAGCTCACCAGCGGGCAGGGGGCAGAATGGCTACACCTTC.

This chain links TRBV27 with TRBJ2-7; D perhaps matches TRBD1 (5 bases). V lost 5 bases and J lost 3, with 14 bases in between. In germline, CDR1 is MNHEY, CDR2 SMNVEV (reference sequence). The CDR3 sequence is 14 residues long. The chain's CDR3 is CASSPTGSLYEQYF. DNA of the CDR3: TGTGCCAGCAGTCCAACAGGTTCCCTCTACGAGCAGTACTTC.

J is TRBJ2-1 and V is TRBV6-5; D may be TRBD1 (6 bases). The V gene lost 5 bases and the J gene lost 10 bases, with 21 bases spanning the gap. The CDR3 is made up of 15 amino acids. The V gene's germline CDR1 is MNHEY and CDR2 SVGAGI. CDR3 in DNA: TGTGCCAGCAGTCCGTCAGGGGCGAGGTCATGGGAGCAGTTCTTC. This translates into CASSPSGARSWEQFF.

The V call is TRBV24-1, the J call TRBJ2-3; 7 nucleotides line up with TRBD2. This CDR3 comprises 14 residues. Germline V gene data show CDR1 as KGHDR and CDR2 as SFDVKD. V was pared by 6 bases and J by 0 bases, with 2 bases of the junction left unmatched. The CDR3 region is CATSSAGSTDTQYF. As DNA, the CDR3 is TGTGCCACCAGTTCAGCGGGAAGCACAGATACGCAGTATTTT.

V gene TRBV7-8 combines with J gene TRBJ1-4; no clear D. CDR1 and CDR2 from the germline V gene are SGHVS and FQNEAQ. Trimming removed 1 base at V and 9 bases at J, with 6 bases between. This CDR3 comprises 12 residues. This chain's CDR3 is CASSLVSQKLFF. The CDR3 nucleotides read TGTGCCAGCAGCTTAGTGAGTCAAAAACTGTTTTTT.

This chain connects TRBV15 to TRBJ1-1; D might be TRBD1 (5 bases). This CDR3 region has 15 residues. Germline V gives CDR1 LNHNV, CDR2 YYDKDF (reference sequence). V lost 8 bases and J lost 4, with 20 bases in between. The CDR3 region is CATLSLAGRGTEAFF. Written as DNA, the CDR3 is TGTGCCACCCTGTCTCTGGCAGGGAGGGGCACTGAAGCTTTCTTT.

The chain is built from TRBV4-3 and TRBJ2-1, with 7 bases that match TRBD1. This CDR3 is 13 amino acids long. Germline trimming cut 4 bases from V and 8 bases from J; bases unmatched to any gene: 5. CDR1 and CDR2 (germline): LGHNA, YSLEER. The CDR3 DNA sequence: TGCGCCAGCAGCCCCCACAGGGGCGATGAGCAGTTCTTC. Protein product: CASSPHRGDEQFF.

The rearrangement links TRBV6-5 to TRBJ2-3; D is uncertain. There are 13 residues in the CDR3. The germline V and J ends were trimmed by 4 bases and 0 bases, with 5 bases remaining between them. Germline lookup yields CDR1 MNHEY and CDR2 SVGAGI. The CDR3 coding sequence is TGTGCCAGCAGTTTTGCGAGCACAGATACGCAGTATTTT. It yields the protein CASSFASTDTQYF.

This sequence joins TRBV6-6 and TRBJ1-2, with D tentatively TRBD1 (6 bases). Germline assignment: CDR1 MNHNY and CDR2 SVGAGI (reference sequence). The V end lost 6 bases, the J end lost 1 base, and 18 bases lay between the germline ends. The CDR3 covers 16 residues. The CDR3 reads CASRHRDTPINYGYTF. CDR3 bases: TGTGCCAGCAGGCATAGGGACACCCCGATTAACTATGGCTACACCTTC.

This chain uses TRBV7-9 with TRBJ2-7; 10 bases are shared with TRBD2. Losses at the gene ends were 3 bases for V and 3 bases for J; bases not matched to a gene: 2. The CDR3 is 14 amino acids. The germline CDR1 and CDR2 sequences are SEHNR and FQNEAQ (reference sequence). The CDR3, as DNA: TGTGCCAGCAGCTTGAGCGGGGGGGTCTACGAGCAGTACTTC. Its translation is CASSLSGGVYEQYF.

The rearrangement joins TRBV14 to TRBJ2-7; TRBD2 might be the D (7 bases). V dropped 1 base and J dropped 3 bases, with 13 bases sitting between them. Germline assignment: CDR1 SGHDN and CDR2 FVKESK. The CDR3 sequence is 15 residues long. Here the CDR3 reads CASSQGSGGLYEQYF. CDR3 nucleotide sequence: TGTGCCAGCAGCCAAGGATCCGGGGGGCTCTACGAGCAGTACTTC.

This rearrangement joins TRBV7-2 to TRBJ1-5; 8 nucleotides align to TRBD1. Germline V gene sequence: CDR1 SGHTA, CDR2 FQGNSA. There are 15 residues in the CDR3. J was trimmed by 3 bases and V by 0 bases; bases with no gene match: 1. The CDR3: CASSLATGANQPQHF. The CDR3 bases are TGTGCCAGCAGCTTAGCGACAGGGGCCAATCAGCCCCAGCATTTT.

As DNA, the CDR3 is TGCGCCAGCAGCTGGGGCGCCTCTGGAAACACCATATATTTT. Its translation is CASSWGASGNTIYF. This chain joins TRBV5-1 and TRBJ1-3, with a weak D call TRBD1 (5 bases). The V end lost 3 bases, the J end lost 0 bases, and 7 bases lay between the germline ends. CDR3 length: 14 residues. Germline V CDR1 and CDR2: SGHRS, YFSETQ.

The chain carries TRBV19 and TRBJ1-1; 8 bases align to TRBD1. CDR3 length: 14 residues. V was clipped by 6 bases and J by 5 bases; unmatched bases: 8. From germline, CDR1 is LNHDA and CDR2 SQIVND (reference sequence). The CDR3 bases are TGTGCCAGTAGCCTACAGGGGGTAGGGACTGAAGCTTTCTTT. It translates to CASSLQGVGTEAFF.

The chain couples TRBV24-1 to TRBJ1-2; the match to TRBD1 covers 7 bases. The CDR3 loop spans 15 amino acids. Germline V CDR1 and CDR2: KGHDR, SFDVKD. With 3 bases clipped from V and 4 bases from J, the junction kept 7 bases outside the gene matches. The CDR3 region has the DNA TGTGCCACCAGTGATCCCCCGACAGGGCGCTATGGCTACACCTTC. Protein sequence: CATSDPPTGRYGYTF.

The V gene is TRBV12-5, the J gene TRBJ2-7, with TRBD1 as a possible D gene (5 bases). Germline V gene data show CDR1 as LGHNT and CDR2 as FRNRAP. This CDR3 contains 12 residues. V was pared by 1 base and J by 5 bases, with 6 bases between. CDR3 residues: CASGLGGHEQYF. CDR3 sequence (DNA): TGTGCTAGTGGTTTGGGGGGCCACGAGCAGTACTTC.

Only one count was recorded for this clone. The chain combines TRBV11-2 with TRBJ1-1, with D perhaps TRBD1 (6 bases). Per germline, CDR1 SGHAT and CDR2 FQNNGV. The CDR3 spans 12 residues. Trimming stripped 8 bases from V and 8 bases from J, with 15 bases between. The CDR3 here is CASSGTGGEAFF. The CDR3 nucleotides read TGTGCCAGCTCAGGAACGGGGGGCGAAGCTTTCTTT.

The chain recombines TRBV13 with TRBJ1-6, with D possibly matching TRBD1 (5 bases). Trimming stripped 8 bases from V and 7 bases from J, with 21 bases between. The CDR3 is made up of 16 amino acids. Germline CDR1 is PRHDT and CDR2 is FYEKMQ (reference sequence). The CDR3 is CASALGRGRGNSPLHF. The CDR3 DNA is TGTGCCAGCGCTTTAGGGAGGGGAAGAGGAAATTCACCCCTCCACTTT.

The chain joins TRBV3-1 (or the pseudogene TRBV3-2) to TRBJ2-7, with D maybe TRBD2 (6 bases). In germline, CDR1 is LGHDT, CDR2 YNNKEL (reference sequence). V dropped 1 base and J dropped 5 bases, with 15 bases sitting between them. The CDR3 loop spans 15 amino acids. The CDR3: CASSQGVRLVDEQYF. DNA of the CDR3: TGTGCCAGCAGCCAAGGCGTACGACTAGTCGACGAGCAGTACTTC.

The chain has TRBV27 and TRBJ2-7, with D possibly TRBD2 on 5 matching bases. The CDR3 contains 14 residues. The V gene lost 5 bases and the J gene lost 3 bases, with 14 bases spanning the gap. In germline, CDR1 is MNHEY, CDR2 SMNVEV (reference sequence). The CDR3 region has the DNA TGTGCCAGCAGTCCGGGAAGTGGGATCTACGAGCAGTACTTC. This encodes CASSPGSGIYEQYF.

This clone was counted a few times. The V call is TRBV3-1 (or the pseudogene TRBV3-2), the J call TRBJ1-2; D unclear. In germline, CDR1 is LGHDT, CDR2 YNNKEL (reference sequence). Deletions cut 0 bases from V and 5 bases from J, with 10 bases between. This CDR3 has 14 residues. The CDR3 is CASSQERQTYGYTF. The CDR3 DNA is TGTGCCAGCAGCCAAGAGCGGCAAACTTATGGCTACACCTTC.